This T cell receptor (beta chain) was found in a study of T cells in Graves' hyperthyroidism and ophthalmopathy. RNA transcripts provided the source from which TCR beta CDR3 regions were amplified. The HTBI primer set drove a first-round RT-PCR of the TCR CDR3. TCRdb reanalysed the multiplex PCR reads using MiXCR and keeps one entry per CDR3 protein. Of 650,000 to 850,000 distinct CDR3 sequences in the sample, roughly a sixth are singletons; the top ten hold 16%. Worth noting for this clonotype: As yet, its antigen is unknown.

The study enrolled patients aged 18 to 65 with newly diagnosed hyperthyroidism of under 2 months' duration. Notes on the study in general: A 13 V-J model separated ophthalmopathy from stable hyperthyroidism.

V lost 8 bases to trimming and J lost 4 bases, with 16 bases between them. The CDR3 runs to 14 residues. This chain uses TRBV12-3 or TRBV12-4 with TRBJ2-3; D gene unclear. The clonotype was recovered from a woman aged 50 to 60 with Graves' hyperthyroidism that later progressed to Graves' ophthalmopathy. Source material: blood. As DNA, the CDR3 is TGTGCCAGCTCCCCGTGGAATGGGGCAGATACGCAGTATTTT. Its protein product is CASSPWNGADTQYF.